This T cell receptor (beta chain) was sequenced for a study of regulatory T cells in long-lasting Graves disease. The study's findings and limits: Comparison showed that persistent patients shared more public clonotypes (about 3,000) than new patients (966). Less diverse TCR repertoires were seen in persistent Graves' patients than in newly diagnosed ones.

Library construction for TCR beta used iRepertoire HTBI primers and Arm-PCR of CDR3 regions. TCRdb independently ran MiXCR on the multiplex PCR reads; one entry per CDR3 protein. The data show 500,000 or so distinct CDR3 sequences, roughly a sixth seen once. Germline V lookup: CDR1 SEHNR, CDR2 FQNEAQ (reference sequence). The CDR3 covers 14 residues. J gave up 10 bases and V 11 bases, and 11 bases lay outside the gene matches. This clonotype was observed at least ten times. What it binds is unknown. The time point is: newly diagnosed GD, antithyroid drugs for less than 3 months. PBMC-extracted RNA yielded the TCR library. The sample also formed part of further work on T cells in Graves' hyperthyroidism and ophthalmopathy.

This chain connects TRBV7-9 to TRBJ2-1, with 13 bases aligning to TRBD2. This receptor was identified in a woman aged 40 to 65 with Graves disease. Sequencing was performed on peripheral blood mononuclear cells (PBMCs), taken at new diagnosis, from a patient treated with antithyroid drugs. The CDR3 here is CAGTGTSGVREQFF. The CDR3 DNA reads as TGTGCCGGGACGGGGACTAGCGGGGTTCGGGAGCAGTTCTTC.